This TCR beta chain was recovered during a study of blood T cell repertoires in COVID-19. Here immunoSEQ multiplex PCR was the method, and the copy in TCRdb shows in-frame clones only, minus some. The sample lists some 220,000 clones, 80% to 90% occurring once. Trimming removed 0 bases from V and 8 bases from J; junction bases left unmatched: 2. The CDR3 runs to 14 residues. CDR1 is PRHDT and CDR2 is FYEKMQ in the germline V gene (reference sequence). This receptor was taken from a woman in her late teens or twenties in a cohort exposed to, infected with or recovered from COVID-19 (not recorded which). V is TRBV13 and J is TRBJ1-3; 9 nucleotides agree with TRBD1. The sequencing sample was made of PBMCs or T cells enriched from blood (not recorded which). The chain's CDR3 is CASSLGQGADTIYF. In DNA, the CDR3 is TGTGCCAGCAGCTTAGGACAGGGGGCTGACACCATATATTTT.